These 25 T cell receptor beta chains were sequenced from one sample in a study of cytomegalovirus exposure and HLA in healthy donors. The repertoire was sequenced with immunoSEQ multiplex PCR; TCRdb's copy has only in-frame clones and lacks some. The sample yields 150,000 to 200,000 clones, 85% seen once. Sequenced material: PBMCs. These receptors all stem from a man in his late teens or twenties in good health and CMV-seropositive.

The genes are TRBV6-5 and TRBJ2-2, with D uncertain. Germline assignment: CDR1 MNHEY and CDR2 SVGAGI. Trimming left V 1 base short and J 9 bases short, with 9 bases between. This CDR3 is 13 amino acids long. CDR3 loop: CASSYFGDRELFF. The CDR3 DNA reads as TGTGCCAGCAGTTACTTCGGAGACCGGGAGCTGTTTTTT.

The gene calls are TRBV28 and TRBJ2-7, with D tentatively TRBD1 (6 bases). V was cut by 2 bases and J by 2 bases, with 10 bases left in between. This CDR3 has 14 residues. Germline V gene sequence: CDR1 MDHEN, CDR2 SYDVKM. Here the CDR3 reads CASSLSRGTYEQYF. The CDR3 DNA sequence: TGTGCCAGCAGTTTAAGCAGGGGCACCTACGAGCAGTACTTC.

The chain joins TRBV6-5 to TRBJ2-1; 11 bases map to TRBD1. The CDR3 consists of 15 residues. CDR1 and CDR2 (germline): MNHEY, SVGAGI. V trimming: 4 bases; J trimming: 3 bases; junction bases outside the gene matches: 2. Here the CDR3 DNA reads TGTGCCAGCAGTTCCGGGACAGGGGGCTACAATGAGCAGTTCTTC. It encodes CASSSGTGGYNEQFF.

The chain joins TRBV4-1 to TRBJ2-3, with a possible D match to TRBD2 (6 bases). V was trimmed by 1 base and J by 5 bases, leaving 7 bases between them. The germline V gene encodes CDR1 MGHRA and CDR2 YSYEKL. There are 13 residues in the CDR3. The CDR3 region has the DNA TGCGCCAGCAGCCAAGCGGGGGAAGATACGCAGTATTTT. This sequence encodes CASSQAGEDTQYF.

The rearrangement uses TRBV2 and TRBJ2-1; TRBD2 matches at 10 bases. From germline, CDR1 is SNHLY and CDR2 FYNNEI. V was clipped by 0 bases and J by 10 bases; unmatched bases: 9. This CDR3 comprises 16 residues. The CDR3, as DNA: TGTGCCAGCAGTGAAGCCGCGGGACTAGCGAGGGGGGAGCAGTTCTTC. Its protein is CASSEAAGLARGEQFF.

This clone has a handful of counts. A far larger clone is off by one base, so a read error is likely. The CDR3 loop is CASSQGLAAYEQYF. Written as DNA, the CDR3 is TGTGCCAGCAGCCAGGGACTAGCGGCCTACGAGCAGTACTTC. The chain employs TRBV7-9 and TRBJ2-7; TRBD2 matches at 11 bases. The junction had 2 bases not matched to a gene; V was cut back by 5 bases and J by 2 bases. The CDR3 has 14 amino acids. Looked up from germline, CDR1 is SEHNR and CDR2 is FQNEAQ (reference sequence).

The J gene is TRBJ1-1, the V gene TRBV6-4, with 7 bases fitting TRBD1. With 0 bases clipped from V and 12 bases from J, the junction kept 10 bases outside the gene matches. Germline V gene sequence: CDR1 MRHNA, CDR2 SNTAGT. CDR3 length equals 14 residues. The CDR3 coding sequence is TGTGCCAGCAGTGACTCGGGACAGAGCCTAGAAACTTTCTTT. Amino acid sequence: CASSDSGQSLETFF.

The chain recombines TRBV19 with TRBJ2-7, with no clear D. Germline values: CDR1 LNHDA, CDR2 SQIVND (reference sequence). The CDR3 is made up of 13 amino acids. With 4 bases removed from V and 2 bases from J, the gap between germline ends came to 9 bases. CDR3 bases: TGTGCCAGTAGTACCCTTGGAGCCTACGAGCAGTACTTC. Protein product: CASSTLGAYEQYF. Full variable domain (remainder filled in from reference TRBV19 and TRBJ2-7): DGGITQSPKYLFRKEGQNVTLSCEQNLNHDAMYWYRQDPGQGLRLIYYSQIVNDFQKGDIAEGYSVSREKKESFPLTVTSAQKNPTAFYLCASSTLGAYEQYFGPGTRLTVT.

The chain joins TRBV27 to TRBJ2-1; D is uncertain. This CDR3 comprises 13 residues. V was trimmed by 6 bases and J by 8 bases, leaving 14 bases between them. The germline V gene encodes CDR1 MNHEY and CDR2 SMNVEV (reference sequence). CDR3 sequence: CASRVGGEDEQFF. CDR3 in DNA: TGTGCCAGCAGGGTGGGTGGAGAGGATGAGCAGTTCTTC.

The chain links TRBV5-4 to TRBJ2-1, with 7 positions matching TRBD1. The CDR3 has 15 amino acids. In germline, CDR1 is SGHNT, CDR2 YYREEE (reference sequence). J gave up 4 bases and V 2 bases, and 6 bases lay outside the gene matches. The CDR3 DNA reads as TGTGCCAGCAGCTTCCCCGGGACAGTTTACAATGAGCAGTTCTTC. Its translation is CASSFPGTVYNEQFF.

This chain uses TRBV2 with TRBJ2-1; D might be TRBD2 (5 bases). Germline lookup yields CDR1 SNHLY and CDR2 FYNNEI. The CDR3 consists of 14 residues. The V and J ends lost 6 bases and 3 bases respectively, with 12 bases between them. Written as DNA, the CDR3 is TGTGCCAGCAGGTTTAGCGAGATCTACAATGAGCAGTTCTTC. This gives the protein CASRFSEIYNEQFF.

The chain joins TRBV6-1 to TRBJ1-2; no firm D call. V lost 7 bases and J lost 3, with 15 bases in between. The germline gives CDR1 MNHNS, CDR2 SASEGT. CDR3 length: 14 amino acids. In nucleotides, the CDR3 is TGTGCCAGCACCCTGGACGGGGAAGACTATGGCTACACCTTC. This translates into CASTLDGEDYGYTF.

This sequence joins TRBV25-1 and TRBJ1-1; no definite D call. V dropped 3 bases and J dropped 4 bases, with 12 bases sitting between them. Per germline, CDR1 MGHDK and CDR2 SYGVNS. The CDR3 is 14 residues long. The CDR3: CASSDGWRGTEAFF. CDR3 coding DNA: TGTGCCAGCAGTGATGGGTGGAGAGGCACTGAAGCTTTCTTT.

The CDR3 here is CASSLGGIGTDTQYF. CDR3 DNA sequence: TGCGCCAGCAGTCTGGGGGGAATCGGCACAGATACGCAGTATTTT. The chain carries TRBV5-1 and TRBJ2-3; the D gene is possibly TRBD2 (6 bases). Germline values: CDR1 SGHRS, CDR2 YFSETQ. This CDR3 has 15 amino acids. Trimming took off 5 bases at V and 1 base at J, with 14 bases between the two ends.

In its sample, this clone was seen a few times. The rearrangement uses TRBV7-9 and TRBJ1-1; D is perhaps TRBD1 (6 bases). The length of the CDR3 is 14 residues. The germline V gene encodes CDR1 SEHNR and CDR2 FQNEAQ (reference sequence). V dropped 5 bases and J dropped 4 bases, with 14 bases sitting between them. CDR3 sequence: CASSLERGATEAFF. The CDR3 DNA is TGTGCCAGCAGCCTTGAGCGGGGGGCCACTGAAGCTTTCTTT.

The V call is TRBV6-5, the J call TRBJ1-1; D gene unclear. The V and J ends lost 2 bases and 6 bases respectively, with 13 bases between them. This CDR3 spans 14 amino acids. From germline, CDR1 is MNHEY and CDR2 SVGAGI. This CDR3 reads CASSYRAILAEAFF. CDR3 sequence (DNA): TGTGCCAGCAGTTACCGAGCGATCCTAGCTGAAGCTTTCTTT.

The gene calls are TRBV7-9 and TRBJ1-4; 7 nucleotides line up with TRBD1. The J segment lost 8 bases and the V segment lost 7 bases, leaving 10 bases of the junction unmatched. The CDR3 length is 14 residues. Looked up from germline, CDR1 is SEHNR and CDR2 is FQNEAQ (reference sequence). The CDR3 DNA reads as TGTGCCAGCATCTCGACCCAGGGGGGAGAAAAACTGTTTTTT. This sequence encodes CASISTQGGEKLFF.

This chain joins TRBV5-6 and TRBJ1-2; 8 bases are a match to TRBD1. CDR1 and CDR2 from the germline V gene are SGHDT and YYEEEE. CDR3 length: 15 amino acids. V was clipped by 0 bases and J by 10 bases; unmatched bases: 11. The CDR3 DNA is TGTGCCAGCAGCTTGGGCCAGGGGGCCAAGGCGTCCTACACCTTC. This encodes CASSLGQGAKASYTF.

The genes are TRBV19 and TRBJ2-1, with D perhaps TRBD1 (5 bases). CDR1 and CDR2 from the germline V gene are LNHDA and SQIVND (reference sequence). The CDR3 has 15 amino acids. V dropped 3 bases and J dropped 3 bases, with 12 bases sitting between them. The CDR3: CASSIGPGNYNEQFF. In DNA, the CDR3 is TGTGCCAGTAGTATTGGACCAGGGAACTACAATGAGCAGTTCTTC.

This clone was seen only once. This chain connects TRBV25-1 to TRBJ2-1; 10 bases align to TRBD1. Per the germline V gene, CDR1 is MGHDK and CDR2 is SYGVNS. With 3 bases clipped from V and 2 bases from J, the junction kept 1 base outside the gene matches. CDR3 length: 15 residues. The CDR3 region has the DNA TGTGCCAGCAGTGAGGGGACAGGGGCCTACAATGAGCAGTTCTTC. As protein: CASSEGTGAYNEQFF.

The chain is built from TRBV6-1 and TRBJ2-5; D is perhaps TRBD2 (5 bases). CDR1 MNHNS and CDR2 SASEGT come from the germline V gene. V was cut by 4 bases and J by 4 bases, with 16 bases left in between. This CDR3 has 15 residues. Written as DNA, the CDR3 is TGTGCCAGCAGTGCTAGCATCCCCCTAGGAGAGACCCAGTACTTC. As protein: CASSASIPLGETQYF.

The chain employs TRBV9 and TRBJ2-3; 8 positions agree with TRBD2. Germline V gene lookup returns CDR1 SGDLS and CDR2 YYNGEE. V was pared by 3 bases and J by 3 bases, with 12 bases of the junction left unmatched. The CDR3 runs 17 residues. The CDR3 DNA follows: TGTGCCAGCAGCGCCCGGGGGCGGGGGGTACAGACAGATACGCAGTATTTT. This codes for CASSARGRGVQTDTQYF.

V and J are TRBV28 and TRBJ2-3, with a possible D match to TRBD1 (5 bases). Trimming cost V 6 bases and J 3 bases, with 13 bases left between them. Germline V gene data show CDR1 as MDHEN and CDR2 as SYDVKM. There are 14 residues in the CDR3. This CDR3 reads CASSSGKGTDTQYF. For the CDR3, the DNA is TGTGCCAGCAGCTCAGGGAAGGGAACAGATACGCAGTATTTT.

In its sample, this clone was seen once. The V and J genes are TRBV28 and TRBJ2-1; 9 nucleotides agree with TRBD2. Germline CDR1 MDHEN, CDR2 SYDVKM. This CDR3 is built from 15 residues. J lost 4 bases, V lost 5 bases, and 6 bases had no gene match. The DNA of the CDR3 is TGTGCCAGCAGTGATCTAGCGGGGATTTACAATGAGCAGTTCTTC. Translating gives CASSDLAGIYNEQFF. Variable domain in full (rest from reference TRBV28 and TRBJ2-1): DVKVTQSSRYLVKRTGEKVFLECVQDMDHENMFWYRQDPGLGLRLIYFSYDVKMKEKGDIPEGYSVSREKKERFSLILESASTNQTSMYLCASSDLAGIYNEQFFGPGTRLTVL.

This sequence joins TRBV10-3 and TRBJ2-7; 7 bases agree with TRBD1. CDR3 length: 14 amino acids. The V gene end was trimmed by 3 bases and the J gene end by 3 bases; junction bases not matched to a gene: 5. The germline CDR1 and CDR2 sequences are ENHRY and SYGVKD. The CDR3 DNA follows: TGTGCCATCAGTGAACGGACAGGAGACTACGAGCAGTACTTC. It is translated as CAISERTGDYEQYF.